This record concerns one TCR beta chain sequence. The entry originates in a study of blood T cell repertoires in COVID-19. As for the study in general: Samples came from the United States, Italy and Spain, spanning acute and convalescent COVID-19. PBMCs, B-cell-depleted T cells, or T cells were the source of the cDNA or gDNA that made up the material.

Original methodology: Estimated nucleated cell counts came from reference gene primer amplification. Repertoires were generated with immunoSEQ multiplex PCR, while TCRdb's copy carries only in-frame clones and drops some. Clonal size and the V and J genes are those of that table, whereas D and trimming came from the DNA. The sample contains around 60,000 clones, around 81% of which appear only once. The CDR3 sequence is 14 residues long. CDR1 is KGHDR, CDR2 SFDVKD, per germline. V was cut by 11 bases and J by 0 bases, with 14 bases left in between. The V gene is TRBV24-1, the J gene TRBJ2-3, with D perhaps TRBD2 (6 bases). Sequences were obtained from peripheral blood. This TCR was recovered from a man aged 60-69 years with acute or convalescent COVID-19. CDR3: CAIQKGTSTDTQYF. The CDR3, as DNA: TGTGCCATCCAGAAGGGGACTAGCACAGATACGCAGTATTTT.